The 24 T cell receptor beta chains listed next were all sequenced from one sample in a study of PD-1 blockade in classical Hodgkin lymphoma. Every patient experienced relapse after autologous stem cell transplantation, and brentuximab vedotin exposure varied. TCRdb's copy holds only in-frame clones and misses some; the assay was immunoSEQ multiplex PCR. This table has about 150,000 clones, nearly 80% appearing once. Sequenced material: peripheral blood mononuclear cells (PBMCs), taken before the second cycle of nivolumab. These TCRs come from a human donor with classical Hodgkin lymphoma.

Note on this clone: Germline is not matched at one junction end, which may reflect a read error. The chain links TRBV6-5 to TRBJ2-7, with D tentatively TRBD1 (6 bases). The CDR3 is 14 amino acids. Germline V lookup: CDR1 MNHEY, CDR2 SVGAGI. CDR3 bases: TGTGCCATCAGTGAAAACAGGGATGACTACGAGCAGTACTTC. This sequence encodes CAISENRDDYEQYF.

The rearrangement uses TRBV4-1 and TRBJ2-5; D may be TRBD2 (5 bases). V lost 3 bases to trimming and J lost 5 bases, with 16 bases between them. The CDR3 sequence is 15 residues long. Germline CDR1 MGHRA, CDR2 YSYEKL. This CDR3 is CASSHTSSGYETQYF. In DNA, the CDR3 is TGCGCCAGCAGCCATACCTCATCGGGGTATGAGACCCAGTACTTC.

This clone showed up many times. The chain carries TRBV5-1 and TRBJ2-7, with D perhaps assigned TRBD1 or TRBD2 (5 bases each). In germline, CDR1 is SGHRS, CDR2 YFSETQ. The CDR3 length is 13 residues. Between the trimmed V and J ends, which lost 7 bases and 5 bases, there was a span of 16 bases. The CDR3 DNA reads as TGCGCCAGCGGACCCGCAGGGACGAACGAGCAGTACTTC. Residues: CASGPAGTNEQYF.

The chain couples TRBV6-5 to TRBJ2-3; D is perhaps TRBD1 (5 bases). V shed 5 bases and J shed 0 bases, with 9 bases lying between them. The germline V gene encodes CDR1 MNHEY and CDR2 SVGAGI. This CDR3 has 14 amino acids. CDR3: CASSDSQSTDTQYF. The CDR3, as DNA: TGTGCCAGCAGTGACAGTCAGAGCACAGATACGCAGTATTTT.

This chain joins TRBV10-3 and TRBJ2-7; D possibly corresponds to TRBD2 (6 bases). The CDR3 is 15 amino acids. The ends were cut back, 10 bases at V and 6 bases at J, with 25 bases in the middle. The germline V gene encodes CDR1 ENHRY and CDR2 SYGVKD. The CDR3 DNA reads TGTGCCAGCAGCCCCCGGCGGGGAATAGTACTCGAGCAGTACTTC. Its protein is CASSPRRGIVLEQYF.

The chain employs TRBV5-6 and TRBJ1-6; unclear D gene. V was pared by 2 bases and J by 9 bases, with 6 bases between. The CDR3 loop spans 12 amino acids. Per germline, CDR1 SGHDT and CDR2 YYEEEE. The CDR3 loop is CASSFRFSPLHF. Written as DNA, the CDR3 is TGTGCCAGCAGCTTTCGATTTTCACCCCTCCACTTT. The full variable domain, completed using reference TRBV5-6 and TRBJ1-6, is DAGVTQSPTHLIKTRGQQVTLRCSPKSGHDTVSWYQQALGQGPQFIFQYYEEEERQRGNFPDRFSGHQFPNYSSELNVNALLLGDSALYLCASSFRFSPLHFGNGTRLTVT.

The chain couples TRBV29-1 to TRBJ1-5; 7 bases agree with TRBD1. V lost 1 base and J lost 5; bases outside the gene matches: 5. Germline lookup yields CDR1 SQVTM and CDR2 ANQGSEA. The CDR3 has 14 residues. The CDR3 reads CSVEVGGADQPQHF. The CDR3 bases are TGCAGCGTTGAAGTAGGGGGCGCGGATCAGCCCCAGCATTTT.

This rearrangement joins TRBV7-3 to TRBJ2-1; TRBD2 agrees at 7 bases. The CDR3 runs 16 residues. After removal of 3 bases from V and 3 bases from J, the junction contained 8 bases not matched to a gene. Per the germline V gene, CDR1 is SGHTA and CDR2 is FQGTGA. The CDR3 DNA reads TGTGCCAGCAGCTTGGCTAGCGGTGAGAGCTACAATGAGCAGTTCTTC. Its protein product is CASSLASGESYNEQFF.

This clone was observed once. V is TRBV5-4 and J is TRBJ2-1; 8 nucleotides align to TRBD2. V was pared by 4 bases and J by 2 bases, with 8 bases of the junction left unmatched. Germline CDR1 reads SGHNT; CDR2 reads YYREEE (reference sequence). The CDR3 runs to 16 residues. The CDR3 reads CASSPPRLATYNEQFF. CDR3 in DNA: TGTGCCAGCAGCCCCCCACGACTAGCGACCTACAATGAGCAGTTCTTC.

The rearrangement joins TRBV7-9 to TRBJ2-3; D gene ambiguous. Germline loops: CDR1 SEHNR, CDR2 FQNEAQ (reference sequence). Trimming left V 1 base short and J 6 bases short, with 8 bases between. The CDR3 loop spans 13 amino acids. CDR3 region: CASSLVPRDTQYF. The DNA for the CDR3 is TGTGCCAGCAGCTTAGTCCCCAGGGATACGCAGTATTTT.

This chain uses TRBV10-3 with TRBJ2-4; TRBD2 matches at 7 bases. The germline V gene has CDR1 ENHRY and CDR2 SYGVKD. This CDR3 has 14 amino acids. The ends lost 4 bases at V and 5 bases at J; junction bases unmatched: 5. The CDR3 DNA reads TGTGCCATCAGTGCCCAGCGGGATCAAAACATTCAGTACTTC. Its translation: CAISAQRDQNIQYF.

There are a few counts of this clone. This chain links TRBV7-9 with TRBJ2-7; tentatively, D is TRBD1 (6 bases). The CDR3 has 15 residues. Germline V CDR1 and CDR2: SEHNR, FQNEAQ (reference sequence). V was clipped by 5 bases and J by 2 bases, with 16 bases between them. The CDR3 region is CASSTDGTPPYEQYF. For the CDR3, the DNA is TGTGCCAGCAGCACAGACGGGACACCGCCCTACGAGCAGTACTTC.

V gene TRBV14 combines with J gene TRBJ2-7; tentatively, D is TRBD1 or TRBD2 (5 bases each). Germline V CDR1 and CDR2: SGHDN, FVKESK. V gave up 4 bases and J gave up 0 bases, with 10 bases separating them. The length of the CDR3 is 14 residues. The CDR3 here is CASSPRDRSYEQYF. The CDR3 DNA is TGTGCCAGCAGCCCTCGGGACCGCTCCTACGAGCAGTACTTC.

The chain uses TRBV6-6 and TRBJ2-3; D is ambiguous. Between the trimmed V and J ends, which lost 0 bases and 1 base, there was a span of 8 bases. The CDR3 loop spans 15 amino acids. Germline lookup yields CDR1 MNHNY and CDR2 SVGAGI (reference sequence). CDR3 protein: CASSYSIRGTDTQYF. The CDR3 coding sequence is TGTGCCAGCAGTTACTCGATCCGGGGCACAGATACGCAGTATTTT.

The rearrangement links TRBV7-2 to TRBJ1-2; D is unresolved. V lost 7 bases to trimming and J lost 5 bases, with 14 bases between them. The V gene's germline CDR1 is SGHTA and CDR2 FQGNSA. CDR3 length equals 13 residues. The CDR3 DNA reads as TGTGCCAGCAACCGGGTCTTCGGTTATGGCTACACCTTC. It specifies CASNRVFGYGYTF.

The rearrangement uses TRBV18 and TRBJ1-2, with unresolved D. The germline CDR1 and CDR2 sequences are KGHSH and LQKENI. With 3 bases removed from V and 5 bases from J, the gap between germline ends came to 10 bases. The CDR3 contains 13 residues. CDR3 in amino acids: CASSPPRLYGYTF. CDR3 nucleotides: TGTGCCAGCTCACCCCCCAGGCTATATGGCTACACCTTC.

This clone is a singleton in its sample. The V gene is TRBV7-3, the J gene TRBJ2-1; 9 bases are shared with TRBD2. J was trimmed by 7 bases and V by 2 bases; bases with no gene match: 12. The CDR3 is made up of 17 amino acids. CDR1 is SGHTA and CDR2 is FQGTGA in the germline V gene. CDR3 protein: CASSLWASGIMWNEQFF. DNA for the CDR3: TGTGCCAGCAGCTTATGGGCTAGCGGGATAATGTGGAATGAGCAGTTCTTC. The variable domain in full, with the rest retrieved from reference TRBV7-3 and TRBJ2-1, is GAGVSQTPSNKVTEKGKYVELRCDPISGHTALYWYRQSLGQGPEFLIYFQGTGAADDSGLPNDRFFAVRPEGSVSTLKIQRTERGDSAVYLCASSLWASGIMWNEQFFGPGTRLTVL.

This clone was seen just once. The chain couples TRBV29-1 to TRBJ2-7; 7 nucleotides line up with TRBD2. Germline V gene data show CDR1 as SQVTM and CDR2 as ANQGSEA. With 7 bases clipped from V and 5 bases from J, the junction kept 11 bases outside the gene matches. The CDR3 runs 13 residues. CDR3 in amino acids: CSATGGKDHEQYF. CDR3 sequence (DNA): TGCAGCGCAACGGGGGGAAAGGACCACGAGCAGTACTTC.

The rearrangement joins TRBV6-7 to TRBJ2-7; 8 positions agree with TRBD2. TRBV6-7 is identified as an open reading frame with a role that is uncertain. J was trimmed by 0 bases and V by 2 bases; bases with no gene match: 3. CDR3 size: 15 residues. The CDR3 sequence: CASSYGAGGSYEQYF. In DNA form, the CDR3 reads TGTGCCAGCAGTTACGGGGCGGGAGGCTCCTACGAGCAGTACTTC.

The chain has TRBV10-3 and TRBJ1-3; D remains unclear. The V gene's germline CDR1 is ENHRY and CDR2 SYGVKD. The CDR3 spans 17 residues. Trimming took 8 bases from V and 4 from J, leaving 24 bases between them. Here the CDR3 DNA reads TGTGCCATCCGAGGGCGGGAGGTCTCCGGGATAGGAAACACCATATATTTT. Residues: CAIRGREVSGIGNTIYF.

The V and J genes are TRBV6-5 and TRBJ1-2; D may be TRBD1 (5 bases). Germline CDR1 MNHEY, CDR2 SVGAGI. This CDR3 comprises 13 residues. The V gene lost 2 bases and the J gene lost 7 bases, with 11 bases spanning the gap. The CDR3 spells CASSYRRGGGYTF. The CDR3 DNA is TGTGCCAGCAGTTACCGAAGGGGTGGTGGCTACACCTTC.

V is TRBV5-4 and J is TRBJ2-5, with 8 positions matching TRBD1. The CDR3 is 16 residues long. V was pared by 0 bases and J by 3 bases, with 7 bases of the junction left unmatched. From germline, CDR1 is SGHNT and CDR2 YYREEE (reference sequence). CDR3 sequence: CASSLGTGFVKETQYF. In DNA form, the CDR3 reads TGTGCCAGCAGCTTGGGGACAGGGTTTGTTAAAGAGACCCAGTACTTC.

V usage is TRBV5-6 and J usage is TRBJ2-3; D assignment may be TRBD1 or TRBD2 (7 bases each). This CDR3 region has 12 residues. The V and J ends lost 4 bases and 9 bases respectively, with 12 bases between them. CDR1 SGHDT and CDR2 YYEEEE come from the germline V gene. The CDR3 DNA sequence: TGTGCCAGCAGCCCCCAGGGGGGGACGCAGTATTTT. Translation gives CASSPQGGTQYF.

The chain links TRBV6-1 to TRBJ2-5; TRBD2 aligns across 12 bases. Trimming removed 4 bases from V and 1 base from J; junction bases left unmatched: 4. Germline lookup yields CDR1 MNHNS and CDR2 SASEGT. The CDR3 consists of 16 residues. In DNA form, the CDR3 reads TGTGCCAGCAGTGGACTAGCGGGGGACTTCCAAGAGACCCAGTACTTC. Its protein product is CASSGLAGDFQETQYF.